The 7 T cell receptor beta chains below all came from one sample that was sequenced in a study of blood T cell repertoires in COVID-19. Here immunoSEQ multiplex PCR was the method, and the copy in TCRdb shows in-frame clones only, minus some. The table shows 340,000 or so clones, with around 87% occurring only once. Specimen: peripheral blood. These receptors were obtained from a man between 50 and 59 years old with active or convalescent COVID-19.

This sequence joins TRBV5-1 and TRBJ2-1, with TRBD2 identical over 8 bases. This CDR3 contains 14 residues. V trimming: 0 bases; J trimming: 7 bases; junction bases outside the gene matches: 3. Germline V gene data show CDR1 as SGHRS and CDR2 as YFSETQ. The CDR3 DNA sequence: TGCGCCAGCAGCTTGGCCGGGACTAGTAATGAGCAGTTCTTC. Protein product: CASSLAGTSNEQFF.

This clone occurred a few times. A read error may account for a junction end that differs from germline. The genes are TRBV27 and TRBJ1-2; D not certain. Germline-derived CDR1 and CDR2 are MNHEY and SMNVEV (reference sequence). The CDR3 extends over 13 amino acids. The CDR3 bases are TGTGCCAGCAGTTTATCCACCGTGGGCCCCCAACTCTTC. Encoded protein: CASSLSTVGPQLF.

This chain uses TRBV6-5 with TRBJ2-4; perhaps TRBD1 as D (5 bases). The V and J ends lost 0 bases and 1 base respectively, with 10 bases between them. The germline gives CDR1 MNHEY, CDR2 SVGAGI. The CDR3 contains 16 residues. The chain's CDR3 is CASSYSWTPAKNIQYF. The CDR3 DNA follows: TGTGCCAGCAGTTACTCGTGGACACCTGCCAAAAACATTCAGTACTTC.

Only a few counts were recorded for this clone. The rearrangement links TRBV4-2 to TRBJ1-2; D might be TRBD1 (6 bases). Germline loops: CDR1 LGHNA, CDR2 YNFKEQ. CDR3 length equals 16 residues. The V end was cut by 4 bases, the J end by 6 bases, with 21 bases between. The CDR3 reads CASSPRAGVETDGYTF. DNA for the CDR3: TGTGCCAGCAGCCCGCGGGCAGGGGTAGAGACAGATGGCTACACCTTC.

The CDR3 bases are TGTGCCAGCAGCTTACCCGGGCAGGGCTACGAGCAGTACTTC. Protein: CASSLPGQGYEQYF. The chain recombines TRBV7-2 with TRBJ2-7; D is possibly TRBD1 (5 bases). V lost 2 bases to trimming and J lost 3 bases, with 11 bases between them. CDR3 length: 14 residues. Germline V gene sequence: CDR1 SGHTA, CDR2 FQGNSA.

The chain has TRBV3-1 (or the pseudogene TRBV3-2) and TRBJ1-2, with 8 bases matching TRBD1. The V gene end was trimmed by 7 bases and the J gene end by 3 bases; junction bases not matched to a gene: 13. CDR3 size: 16 residues. Looked up from germline, CDR1 is LGHDT and CDR2 is YNNKEL (reference sequence). The CDR3 DNA is TGTGCCAGCACCTCACTGGGAGAGACAGGGGACTATGGCTACACCTTC. It specifies CASTSLGETGDYGYTF.

V gene TRBV6-5 combines with J gene TRBJ1-1; TRBD1 matches 10 bases. The J segment lost 4 bases and the V segment lost 6 bases, leaving 8 bases of the junction unmatched. CDR1 and CDR2 (germline): MNHEY, SVGAGI. The CDR3 spans 15 residues. This CDR3 reads CASRMTGGRGTEAFF. The CDR3 DNA reads TGTGCCAGCAGGATGACAGGGGGCCGGGGCACTGAAGCTTTCTTT.